This TCR beta chain was observed in a study of shared clonotypes between healthy human individuals. CDR3 size: 15 residues. Germline lookup yields CDR1 ENHRY and CDR2 SYGVKD. V lost 4 bases and J 0 bases, leaving 12 bases between the germline ends. The data were produced by immunoSEQ multiplex PCR, yet TCRdb's version contains in-frame clones alone and is incomplete. The sample yields 700,000 to 950,000 clones, about 97% seen once. Terminally differentiated effector memory CD45RA+ cells were left out of the naive CD8 fraction, which was CD45RO-negative and positively selected for CCR7. Every one of the donors was a Caucasian adult that lived in Nashville, Tennessee.

The chain recombines TRBV10-3 with TRBJ1-1; maybe TRBD1 (5 bases). The clonotype originates from a man aged 25 to 40 in good health. Sequenced input: naive CD8+ T cells sorted from blood. The chain's CDR3 is CAISVGVSLNTEAFF. Written as DNA, the CDR3 is TGTGCCATCAGTGTAGGGGTTAGTCTGAACACTGAAGCTTTCTTT.